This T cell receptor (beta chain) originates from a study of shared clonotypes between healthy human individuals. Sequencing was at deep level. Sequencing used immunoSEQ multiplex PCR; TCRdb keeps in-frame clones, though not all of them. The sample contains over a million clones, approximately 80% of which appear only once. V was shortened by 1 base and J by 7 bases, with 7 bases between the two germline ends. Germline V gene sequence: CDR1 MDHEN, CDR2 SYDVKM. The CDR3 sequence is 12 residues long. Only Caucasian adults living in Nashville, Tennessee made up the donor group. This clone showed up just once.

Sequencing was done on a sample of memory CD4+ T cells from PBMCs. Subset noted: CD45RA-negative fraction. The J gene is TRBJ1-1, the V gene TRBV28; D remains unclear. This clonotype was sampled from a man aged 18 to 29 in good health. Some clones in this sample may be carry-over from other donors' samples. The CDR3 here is CASSLYGGEAFF. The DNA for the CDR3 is TGTGCCAGCAGTTTATATGGAGGTGAAGCTTTCTTT.